This entry lists 21 T cell receptor beta chains sequenced from one sample in a study of T-cell memory formation after mild COVID-19. Each CDR3 protein is one row after TCRdb ran MiXCR on the 5' RACE reads. The table lists 150,000 or so distinct CDR3 sequences, roughly 11% of them singletons, with approximately 4% in the top ten. The sequenced material came from PBMCs or a T cell subset sorted from them (not recorded which). These receptors came from a man between 18 and 29 years old who had mild COVID-19 (a few samples of this study predate the infection). Cell type and time point are not known.

In this sample, this clonotype turned up once. The V gene is TRBV24-1, the J gene TRBJ2-2; D could derive from TRBD1 or TRBD2 (5 bases each). This CDR3 has 13 residues. V lost 8 bases, J lost 2 bases, and 8 bases lay in between. Germline CDR1 KGHDR, CDR2 SFDVKD. This CDR3 reads CATTRGNTGELFF. CDR3 coding DNA: TGTGCCACCACGAGGGGTAACACCGGGGAGCTGTTTTTT.

The chain couples TRBV10-1 to TRBJ2-7; D gene unclear. The CDR3 is 13 residues long. Germline loops: CDR1 WNHNN, CDR2 SYGVQD (reference sequence). The V gene lost 0 bases and the J gene lost 3 bases, with 6 bases spanning the gap. CDR3 sequence reads: CASSESGRYEQYF. The CDR3 DNA is TGCGCCAGCAGTGAGTCAGGTCGCTACGAGCAGTACTTC.

This clonotype was counted a few times. V gene TRBV7-3 combines with J gene TRBJ2-1; D possibly matches TRBD1 or TRBD2 (6 bases each). The V gene's germline CDR1 is SGHTA and CDR2 FQGTGA. Trimming left V 5 bases short and J 5 bases short, with 16 bases between. There are 15 residues in the CDR3. The CDR3 region has the DNA TGTGCCAGCAGCCCTCCGGGGGCCCCTCACAATGAGCAGTTCTTC. It encodes CASSPPGAPHNEQFF.

The V call is TRBV19, the J call TRBJ1-5; D unclear. The CDR3 runs to 17 residues. Looked up from germline, CDR1 is LNHDA and CDR2 is SQIVND (reference sequence). V was clipped by 0 bases and J by 3 bases, with 15 bases between them. The CDR3 DNA is TGTGCCAGTAGTATAGATCTTCGGGTGCGGACCAATCAGCCCCAGCATTTT. Residues: CASSIDLRVRTNQPQHF.

This chain links TRBV10-3 with TRBJ2-7, with D unresolved. Germline lookup yields CDR1 ENHRY and CDR2 SYGVKD. The CDR3 is 11 amino acids. V shed 2 bases and J shed 5 bases, with 4 bases lying between them. The CDR3 nucleotides are TGTGCCATCAGTGAGGAAAACGAGCAGTACTTC. Translating gives CAISEENEQYF.

The rearrangement links TRBV12-3 or TRBV12-4 to TRBJ2-3; D is unclear. CDR3 size: 15 residues. The ends were cut back, 5 bases at V and 1 base at J, with 13 bases in the middle. This CDR3 reads CASSPQFSGTDTQYF. CDR3 sequence (DNA): TGTGCCAGCAGTCCACAGTTTTCGGGCACAGATACGCAGTATTTT.

This clonotype was recorded a few times. The chain employs TRBV5-1 and TRBJ2-7, with a possible D match to TRBD1 (6 bases). Per the germline V gene, CDR1 is SGHRS and CDR2 is YFSETQ. Trimming took 0 bases from V and 0 from J, leaving 7 bases between them. The CDR3 runs to 14 residues. In DNA form, the CDR3 reads TGCGCCAGCAGCTTGGAGGGGGACTCCTACGAGCAGTACTTC. Its protein product is CASSLEGDSYEQYF.

The sample holds many counts of this clonotype. The V and J genes are TRBV7-9 and TRBJ2-7; D might be TRBD1 or TRBD2, each matching 6 bases. CDR1 is SEHNR, CDR2 FQNEAQ, per germline (reference sequence). Trimming stripped 5 bases from V and 0 bases from J, with 11 bases between. The CDR3 totals 14 residues. The CDR3 region has the DNA TGTGCCAGCAGCCAAGGGGGGTCCTCCTACGAGCAGTACTTC. Residues: CASSQGGSSYEQYF.

In its sample, this clonotype was seen a few times. The V and J genes are TRBV10-3 and TRBJ2-7; D unclear. The CDR3 has 14 amino acids. V lost 0 bases to trimming and J lost 1 base, with 7 bases between them. Germline CDR1 and CDR2: ENHRY and SYGVKD. Written as DNA, the CDR3 is TGTGCCATCAGTGAGTCGGGCCTTTCCTACGAGCAGTACGTC. Amino acids: CAISESGLSYEQYV.

This clonotype appeared many times. The chain carries TRBV6-6 and TRBJ1-2; 11 bases map to TRBD1. This CDR3 contains 17 residues. Germline-derived CDR1 and CDR2 are MNHNY and SVGAGI (reference sequence). V was clipped by 0 bases and J by 7 bases; unmatched bases: 10. The CDR3 DNA reads as TGTGCCAGCAGTTACTCTGGACAGGGGGCCCCCGGGGGTGGCTACACCTTC. This sequence encodes CASSYSGQGAPGGGYTF.

This clonotype was counted only a few times. The chain recombines TRBV12-3 or TRBV12-4 with TRBJ1-2; D unclear. The germline V and J ends were trimmed by 8 bases and 6 bases, with 10 bases remaining between them. This CDR3 region has 11 residues. CDR3 sequence (DNA): TGTGCCAGCGGAGCAGGAAATGGCTACACCTTC. This translates into CASGAGNGYTF.

This clonotype was seen many times. The V gene is TRBV6-6, the J gene TRBJ1-5; 7 bases match TRBD1. Trimming cost V 5 bases and J 1 base; bases outside gene matches: 5. CDR1 is MNHNY and CDR2 is SVGAGI in the germline V gene (reference sequence). This CDR3 is 15 amino acids long. CDR3 loop: CASSLQGGSNQPQHF. The CDR3 nucleotides read TGTGCCAGCAGTCTCCAGGGGGGGAGCAATCAGCCCCAGCATTTT.

V is TRBV4-2 and J is TRBJ1-2, with TRBD1 as a possible D gene (5 bases). Trimming removed 2 bases at V and 4 bases at J, with 14 bases between. This CDR3 contains 15 residues. CDR1 is LGHNA, CDR2 YNFKEQ, per germline. CDR3 amino acids: CASSQPDSPFYGYTF. In DNA, the CDR3 is TGTGCCAGCAGCCAACCTGACAGTCCTTTCTATGGCTACACCTTC.

There are many counts of this clonotype. The J gene is TRBJ1-5, the V gene TRBV19; 9 bases align to TRBD1. This CDR3 contains 16 residues. Germline assignment: CDR1 LNHDA and CDR2 SQIVND (reference sequence). J was trimmed by 6 bases and V by 7 bases; bases with no gene match: 13. The CDR3 DNA reads as TGTGCCAGTAAGACTGTCTGGACAGGGGAATCTCAGCCCCAGCATTTT. Its protein is CASKTVWTGESQPQHF.

This clonotype was picked up a small number of times. This sequence joins TRBV12-3 or TRBV12-4 and TRBJ2-7, with no clear D. V lost 3 bases and J 4 bases, leaving 4 bases between the germline ends. This CDR3 is built from 11 residues. CDR3 residues: CASSFGYEQYV. The CDR3 region has the DNA TGTGCCAGCAGTTTCGGGTACGAGCAGTACGTC.

This clonotype was counted a few times. This rearrangement joins TRBV12-3 or TRBV12-4 to TRBJ1-6; tentative D call: TRBD1 (5 bases). V lost 5 bases to trimming and J lost 13 bases, with 12 bases between them. The CDR3 totals 12 residues. The CDR3 spells CASSVTGTPLHF. CDR3 DNA: TGTGCCAGCAGTGTAACAGGCACTCCCCTCCACTTT.

The table lists this clonotype with a few counts. The chain recombines TRBV29-1 with TRBJ1-1; the D is unclear. Trimming took 3 bases from V and 0 from J, leaving 14 bases between them. The V gene's germline CDR1 is SQVTM and CDR2 ANQGSEA. The CDR3 extends over 15 amino acids. The CDR3: CSVDRGWGMNTEAFF. The CDR3 region has the DNA TGCAGCGTTGACCGCGGTTGGGGTATGAACACTGAAGCTTTCTTT.

This clonotype has at least ten counts. The CDR3 spells CASSIGTQDGQYV. The CDR3 DNA is TGTGCCAGCAGTATCGGGACCCAGGACGGACAGTACGTC. The chain carries TRBV5-6 and TRBJ2-7; tentatively, D is TRBD1 or TRBD2 (5 bases each). CDR3 size: 13 residues. V lost 5 bases and J 10 bases, leaving 19 bases between the germline ends. Germline V gene sequence: CDR1 SGHDT, CDR2 YYEEEE.

The sample holds a few counts of this clonotype. The chain is built from TRBV7-6 and TRBJ1-2; 9 bases map to TRBD1. The CDR3 runs to 14 residues. Germline V CDR1 and CDR2: SGHVS, FNYEAQ. The V gene end was trimmed by 8 bases and the J gene end by 0 bases; junction bases not matched to a gene: 4. The DNA for the CDR3 is TGTGCCAGCGAAACAGGGGGCACTAACTATGGCTACACCTTC. Amino acid sequence: CASETGGTNYGYTF. Based on the CDR3 plus reference TRBV7-6 and TRBJ1-2, the full variable domain is GAGVSQSPRYKVTKRGQDVALRCDPISGHVSLYWYRQALGQGPEFLTYFNYEAQQDKSGLPNDRFSAERPEGSISTLTIQRTEQRDSAMYRCASETGGTNYGYTFGSGTRLTVV.

About this clonotype itself: A much more abundant neighbour one base away suggests this may be a read error. The J gene is TRBJ1-4, the V gene TRBV5-4; TRBD1 agrees at 8 bases. Germline V gene data show CDR1 as SGHNT and CDR2 as YYREEE (reference sequence). This CDR3 comprises 14 residues. J gave up 5 bases and V 7 bases, and 7 bases lay outside the gene matches. The CDR3 loop is CASGLQGANEKLFF. CDR3 DNA sequence: TGTGCCAGCGGCCTTCAGGGGGCAAATGAAAAACTGTTTTTT.

The rearrangement uses TRBV7-2 and TRBJ2-3; D is undetermined. Germline lookup yields CDR1 SGHTA and CDR2 FQGNSA. The ends were cut back, 7 bases at V and 3 bases at J, with 11 bases in the middle. The CDR3 loop spans 13 amino acids. The CDR3 here is CASTLLWTDTQYF. In nucleotides, the CDR3 is TGTGCCAGCACGCTCCTTTGGACAGATACGCAGTATTTT.